This T cell receptor (beta chain) was found in a study of blood T cell repertoires in COVID-19. On the study more broadly: COVID-19 samples, acute and convalescent, were from the United States, Italy and Spain. The cDNA or gDNA used as material had been derived from T cells, B-cell-depleted T cells, or PBMCs.

The V gene end was trimmed by 6 bases and the J gene end by 10 bases; junction bases not matched to a gene: 6. Germline CDR1 and CDR2: MNHEY and SVGAGI. This CDR3 comprises 14 residues. Sequencing used immunoSEQ multiplex PCR; TCRdb keeps in-frame clones, though not all of them. The sample consists of nearly 350,000 clones, around 86% of them appearing once. The V call is TRBV6-5, the J call TRBJ2-1, with TRBD2 identical over 13 bases. The source material was peripheral blood. This sequence originates from a woman in her forties or fifties with COVID-19, enrolled during active disease. The CDR3 nucleotides read TGTGCCAGCAGAACCGGACTAGCGGGAGAGGAGCAGTTCTTC. Amino acid sequence: CASRTGLAGEEQFF.